This T cell receptor (beta chain) was sequenced in a study of control samples from healthy donors and cancer patients. Repertoires were generated with immunoSEQ multiplex PCR, while TCRdb's copy carries only in-frame clones and drops some. The sample carries some 130,000 clones, about 88% recorded once. From germline, CDR1 is SQVTM and CDR2 ANQGSEA. With V trimmed by 2 bases and J by 4 bases, 11 bases remained unmatched. The CDR3 consists of 16 residues. The gene calls are TRBV29-1 and TRBJ2-7; 10 bases align to TRBD2. The specimen was blood. The source of this sequence is a woman aged 25-40 years in good health. Here the CDR3 reads CSVETGLAGESYEQYF. CDR3 DNA sequence: TGCAGCGTTGAAACGGGCCTAGCGGGAGAGAGTTACGAGCAGTACTTC.